Below, 9 T cell receptor beta chains from the same sample are listed, as sequenced in a study of CD8 T cells in Susac syndrome. When the RNA was reverse transcribed, random hexamers were used with an input of about 0.5 to 1 ug. TCRdb reanalysed the immunoSEQ multiplex PCR reads using MiXCR and keeps one entry per CDR3 protein. The repertoire holds more than 150,000 distinct CDR3 sequences, with 90% to 95% as singletons. Sequencing was done on a sample of CD4+ T cells from PBMCs. These receptors came from a human donor with Susac syndrome.

The chain has TRBV23-1 and TRBJ1-2; D call uncertain. TRBV23-1 is treated as an ORF (open reading frame) with a function not yet certain. V shed 0 bases and J shed 7 bases, with 12 bases lying between them. The CDR3 is 14 amino acids. The CDR3 DNA reads TGCGCCAGCAGTCAATCGGCCCGAGACTCTGGCTACACCTTC. Its protein product is CASSQSARDSGYTF.

The genes are TRBV15 and TRBJ1-1; perhaps TRBD1 as D (6 bases). The CDR3 length is 13 residues. Deletions cut 4 bases from V and 5 bases from J, with 11 bases between. Looked up from germline, CDR1 is LNHNV and CDR2 is YYDKDF (reference sequence). The CDR3 sequence: CATSTHQGTEAFF. In DNA form, the CDR3 reads TGTGCCACCAGCACTCATCAGGGGACTGAAGCTTTCTTT.

This rearrangement joins TRBV5-1 to TRBJ2-1; 12 nucleotides agree with TRBD1. CDR3 length: 16 residues. Germline lookup yields CDR1 SGHRS and CDR2 YFSETQ. With 4 bases clipped from V and 4 bases from J, the junction kept 6 bases outside the gene matches. In DNA, the CDR3 is TGCGCCAGCAGCGAAGGGACAGGGGGCGCATACAATGAGCAGTTCTTC. Protein product: CASSEGTGGAYNEQFF.

This chain connects TRBV20-1 to TRBJ2-3; unclear D gene. The CDR3 has 13 amino acids. Deletions cut 6 bases from V and 5 bases from J, with 15 bases between. CDR1 and CDR2 (germline): DFQATT, SNEGSKA (reference sequence). CDR3 loop: CSASLRPVDTQYF. For the CDR3, the DNA is TGCAGTGCCAGCTTGAGGCCTGTAGATACGCAGTATTTT.

The chain combines TRBV7-2 with TRBJ2-4; D is undetermined. This CDR3 is 13 amino acids long. The germline V and J ends were trimmed by 1 base and 16 bases, with 17 bases remaining between them. Germline values: CDR1 SGHTA, CDR2 FQGNSA. As DNA, the CDR3 is TGTGCCAGCAGCTTAGAGAGAGGACGGGCAACATACTTC. Protein product: CASSLERGRATYF.

This chain uses TRBV5-4 with TRBJ1-2, with 8 bases aligning to TRBD1. V gave up 1 base and J gave up 0 bases; unmatched junction bases: 5. CDR1 is SGHNT and CDR2 is YYREEE in the germline V gene (reference sequence). The CDR3 totals 16 residues. DNA of the CDR3: TGTGCCAGCAGCTTGCCCGGACAGGGAGCTAACTATGGCTACACCTTC. This translates into CASSLPGQGANYGYTF.

This clonotype was seen only once. The gene calls are TRBV6-6 and TRBJ1-1; TRBD1 aligns across 10 bases. The CDR3 has 13 amino acids. The V gene's germline CDR1 is MNHNY and CDR2 SVGAGI (reference sequence). V dropped 3 bases and J dropped 8; count of bases not matched to a gene: 3. The CDR3 DNA reads TGTGCCAGCAGTTATGGACAGGGGGGGGAAGCTTTCTTT. It codes for CASSYGQGGEAFF.

The rearrangement links TRBV12-3 or TRBV12-4 to TRBJ1-5; D not certain. The CDR3 is 14 residues long. Trimming shortened V by 5 bases and J by 3 bases, and 11 bases separated the two germline ends. The CDR3 nucleotides read TGTGCCAGCAGTCCCTCGGACCTCAATCAGCCCCAGCATTTT. This sequence encodes CASSPSDLNQPQHF.

This rearrangement joins TRBV23-1 to TRBJ2-7; D is uncertain. TRBV23-1 has ORF status, its function being uncertain. The germline V and J ends were trimmed by 2 bases and 3 bases, with 14 bases remaining between them. CDR3 length: 15 amino acids. CDR3 bases: TGCGCCAGCAGTCAACCGGTGCCATTTTGCTACGAGCAGTACTTC. Its translation is CASSQPVPFCYEQYF.